Below are 10 T cell receptor beta chains sequenced from a single sample in a study of T cell responses to AZD1222 COVID-19 vaccine (dated by TCRdb to the early 2020s). The time point label, read with the paper, signifies: about 28 days (+/-7) after the second vaccine dose. The method was the immunoSEQ multiplex PCR assay. Here the immuneACCESS table is served through TCRdb, limited to in-frame sequences with V and J called. Missing clones are a known gap in these copies; in checked studies unresolved V genes cover under half, and the rest lacks a known reason. This sample lists over 110,000 clones; 90% were detected once. Jointly, the top ten make up under 2% of the sample. The sequences come from peripheral blood, collected 28 days after the second AZD1222 dose. All receptors come from an adult who received the AZD1222 COVID-19 vaccine.

DNA for the CDR3: TGTGCCAGCAGCGGCAGGGTTTCAGATACGCAGTATTTT. This gives the protein CASSGRVSDTQYF. This chain connects TRBV11-3 to TRBJ2-3; TRBD1 is a possible D gene (5 bases). V was clipped by 5 bases and J by 4 bases, with 10 bases between them. From germline, CDR1 is SGHNT and CDR2 YENEEA. The CDR3 loop spans 13 amino acids.

The V call is TRBV9, the J call TRBJ1-6; the D is unclear. Germline V gene data show CDR1 as SGDLS and CDR2 as YYNGEE. The CDR3 length is 14 residues. The V end was cut by 0 bases, the J end by 10 bases, with 11 bases between. The CDR3 DNA reads TGTGCCAGCAGCGTAGAAGCCATTCGGTCACCCCTCCACTTT. As protein: CASSVEAIRSPLHF.

The chain couples TRBV12-5 to TRBJ2-5; TRBD2 might be the D (5 bases). V was pared by 2 bases and J by 1 base, with 11 bases between. CDR1 and CDR2 from the germline V gene are LGHNT and FRNRAP. CDR3 length: 15 residues. The CDR3 DNA is TGTGCTAGTGGTTTGAGACGGGGAATCCAAGAGACCCAGTACTTC. Protein product: CASGLRRGIQETQYF. Full variable domain (remainder filled in from reference TRBV12-5 and TRBJ2-5): DARVTQTPRHKVTEMGQEVTMRCQPILGHNTVFWYRQTMMQGLELLAYFRNRAPLDDSGMPKDRFSAEMPDATLATLKIQPSEPRDSAVYFCASGLRRGIQETQYFGPGTRLLVL.

The sample holds one count of this clone. V gene TRBV3-1 (or the pseudogene TRBV3-2) combines with J gene TRBJ1-5, with a possible D match to TRBD1 (5 bases). V gave up 1 base and J gave up 7 bases, with 14 bases separating them. CDR1 is LGHDT and CDR2 is YNNKEL in the germline V gene (reference sequence). This CDR3 is built from 15 residues. In nucleotides, the CDR3 is TGTGCCAGCAGCCAAGTATCCGGGAAGGGGCAGCCCCAGCATTTT. Translation gives CASSQVSGKGQPQHF.

This clone was detected a few times. In DNA form, the CDR3 reads TGTGCCAGCAGCTTAGGAGCAGGGGAGGTAAACATTCAGTACTTC. Translating gives CASSLGAGEVNIQYF. The rearrangement links TRBV11-1 to TRBJ2-4; D may be TRBD1 or TRBD2 (6 bases each). This CDR3 is 15 amino acids long. V dropped 1 base and J dropped 6 bases, with 13 bases sitting between them. Germline V CDR1 and CDR2: SGHAT, FQDESV (reference sequence).

This chain joins TRBV12-3 or TRBV12-4 and TRBJ2-1; D possibly matches TRBD1 or TRBD2 (6 bases each). There are 13 residues in the CDR3. The V gene lost 10 bases and the J gene lost 6 bases, with 16 bases spanning the gap. The chain's CDR3 is CATRGETFNEQFF. CDR3 nucleotide sequence: TGTGCCACAAGGGGGGAAACGTTCAATGAGCAGTTCTTC.

The chain carries TRBV19 and TRBJ2-1; 11 bases line up with TRBD1. The germline CDR1 and CDR2 sequences are LNHDA and SQIVND (reference sequence). V trimming: 10 bases; J trimming: 7 bases; junction bases outside the gene matches: 12. The CDR3 has 15 residues. The CDR3 DNA reads as TGTGCCACCCTCCGGGACAGGGGGAATTCAAATGAGCAGTTCTTC. It codes for CATLRDRGNSNEQFF.

This sequence joins TRBV5-1 and TRBJ2-5; D possibly corresponds to TRBD2 (5 bases). V lost 2 bases and J lost 2, with 10 bases in between. Looked up from germline, CDR1 is SGHRS and CDR2 is YFSETQ. This CDR3 is 14 amino acids long. CDR3 sequence: CASSFRLTQETQYF. In nucleotides, the CDR3 is TGCGCCAGCAGCTTCCGACTAACACAAGAGACCCAGTACTTC.

This clone appeared a single time. Here the CDR3 reads CASSYDGQFEQYF. The CDR3 coding sequence is TGTGCCAGCAGTTACGATGGCCAATTCGAGCAGTACTTC. The chain recombines TRBV6-5 with TRBJ2-7; D is ambiguous. Germline CDR1 and CDR2: MNHEY and SVGAGI. V lost 2 bases to trimming and J lost 6 bases, with 11 bases between them. The CDR3 extends over 13 amino acids.

The chain uses TRBV30 and TRBJ1-5, with 10 bases aligning to TRBD1. Germline V gene data show CDR1 as GTSNPN and CDR2 as SVGIG (reference sequence). Trimming took 2 bases from V and 4 from J; bases not matched to a gene: 5. The CDR3 consists of 15 residues. The CDR3 DNA follows: TGTGCCTGGAGTAGGTTGGGACAGGGGAATCAGCCCCAGCATTTT. This gives the protein CAWSRLGQGNQPQHF.